This TCR beta chain was captured in a study of beta chain features in type 1 diabetes. About the study: The samples had roughly 100,000,000 sorted cells examined in all. The study, taken as a whole, reports: Reduced insertions and increased deletions marked VDJ junctions in type 1 diabetes patients. For Type 1 diabetes patients, all four CD4+ subsets carried TCRB CDR3s that were moderately but significantly shorter.

The CDR3 contains 13 residues. The germline V gene encodes CDR1 SGDLS and CDR2 YYNGEE. V was cut by 1 base and J by 1 base, with 2 bases left in between. Note on this clone: Its antigen is still unknown. The same CDR3 also results from other DNA sequences found in this sample.

Of the isolated RNA, all was reverse transcribed, and so the sequenced material was expressed TCRB transcripts. Generated by immunoSEQ multiplex PCR, the TCRdb table keeps only in-frame clones and is missing some. The data show around 690,000 clones, with 9.5% to 15% seen just once and around 0.12% held by the top ten. One heparinised blood draw averaging roughly 120 mL was given by each donor. The receptor was derived from a young man with type 1 diabetes. The chain links TRBV9 to TRBJ2-2, with D hard to call. Source material: naive CD4+ T cells from blood. The CDR3, as DNA: TGTGCCAGCAGCGTACAGAACACCGGGGAGCTGTTTTTT. It encodes CASSVQNTGELFF.